Described below is a single T cell receptor (beta chain) sequence and its context. The antigen is not known. The data derive from a study of T cell responses to AZD1222 COVID-19 vaccine. General study results and limits: Vaccination with two AZD1222 doses was followed by a rise in Spike-specific TCR breadth and depth.

CDR3 length: 19 amino acids. Per germline, CDR1 MNHEY and CDR2 SVGEGT. Trimming at V came to 5 bases and at J to 1 base, leaving 15 bases not matched to a gene. Sequencing was performed with immunoSEQ multiplex PCR; in TCRdb, only in-frame clones are kept and a portion is missing. Among about 150,000 clones, approximately 90% were seen once, and the ten largest hold approximately 15%. The chain joins TRBV6-2 or TRBV6-3 to TRBJ2-7, with TRBD1 identical over 12 bases. Source: peripheral blood, taken on day 0 of AZD1222 vaccination. The sequence came from an adult in good health. In DNA, the CDR3 is TGTGCCAGCAGTGCCGGGACAGGGGGCGGCCGCGGGGGGTCCTACGAGCAGTACTTC. Amino acids: CASSAGTGGGRGGSYEQYF.